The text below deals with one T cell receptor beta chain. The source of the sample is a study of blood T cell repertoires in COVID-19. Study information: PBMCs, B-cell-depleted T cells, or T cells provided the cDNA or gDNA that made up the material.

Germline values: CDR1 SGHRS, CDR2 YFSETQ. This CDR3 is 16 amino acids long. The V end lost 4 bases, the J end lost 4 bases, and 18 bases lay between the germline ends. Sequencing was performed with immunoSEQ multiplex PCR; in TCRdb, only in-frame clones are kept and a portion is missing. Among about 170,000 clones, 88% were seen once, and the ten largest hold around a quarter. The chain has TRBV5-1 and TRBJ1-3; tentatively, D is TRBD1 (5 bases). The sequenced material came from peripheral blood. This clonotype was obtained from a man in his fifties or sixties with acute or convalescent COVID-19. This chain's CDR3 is CASSPDGGVGGNTIYF. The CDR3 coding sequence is TGCGCCAGCAGCCCGGACGGGGGAGTGGGAGGAAACACCATATATTTT. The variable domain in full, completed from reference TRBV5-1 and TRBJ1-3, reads KAGVTQTPRYLIKTRGQQVTLSCSPISGHRSVSWYQQTPGQGLQFLFEYFSETQRNKGNFPGRFSGRQFSNSRSEMNVSTLELGDSALYLCASSPDGGVGGNTIYFGEGSWLTVV.